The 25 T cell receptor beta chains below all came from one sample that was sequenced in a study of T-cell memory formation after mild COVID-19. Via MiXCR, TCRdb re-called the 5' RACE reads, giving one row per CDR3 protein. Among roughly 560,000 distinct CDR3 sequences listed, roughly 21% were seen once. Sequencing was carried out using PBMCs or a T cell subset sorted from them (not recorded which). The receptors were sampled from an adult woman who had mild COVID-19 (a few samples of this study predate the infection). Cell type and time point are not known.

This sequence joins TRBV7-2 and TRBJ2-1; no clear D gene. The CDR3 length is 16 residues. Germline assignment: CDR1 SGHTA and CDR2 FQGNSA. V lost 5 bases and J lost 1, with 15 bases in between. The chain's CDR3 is CASSEANTLSYNEQFF. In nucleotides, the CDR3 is TGTGCCAGCAGCGAGGCCAACACGCTTTCCTACAATGAGCAGTTCTTC.

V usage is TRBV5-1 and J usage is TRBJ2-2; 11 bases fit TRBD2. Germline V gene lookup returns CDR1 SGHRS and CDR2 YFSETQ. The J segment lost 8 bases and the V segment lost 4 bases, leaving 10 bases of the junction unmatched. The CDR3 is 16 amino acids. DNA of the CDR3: TGCGCCAGCAGCGGCGGGACTAGCGGAGACATGGGGGAGCTGTTTTTT. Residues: CASSGGTSGDMGELFF.

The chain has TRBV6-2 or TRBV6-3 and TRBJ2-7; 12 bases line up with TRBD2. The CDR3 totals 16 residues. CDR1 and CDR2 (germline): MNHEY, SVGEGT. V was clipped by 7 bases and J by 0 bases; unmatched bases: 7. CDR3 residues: CASITSGGTSSYEQYF. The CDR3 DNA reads TGTGCCAGCATAACTAGCGGGGGGACGAGCTCCTACGAGCAGTACTTC.

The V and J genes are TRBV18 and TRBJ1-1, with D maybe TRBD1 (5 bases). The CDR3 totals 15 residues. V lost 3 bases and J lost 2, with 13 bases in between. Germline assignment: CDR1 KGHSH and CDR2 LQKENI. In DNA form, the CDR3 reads TGTGCCAGCTCACCGGCAGGGACCGGCAACACTGAAGCTTTCTTT. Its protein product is CASSPAGTGNTEAFF.

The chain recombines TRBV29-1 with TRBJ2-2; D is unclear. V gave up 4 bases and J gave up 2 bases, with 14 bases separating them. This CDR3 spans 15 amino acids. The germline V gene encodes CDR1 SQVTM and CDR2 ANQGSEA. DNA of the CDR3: TGCAGCGTTGTATTCGGCAAGGTTAACACCGGGGAGCTGTTTTTT. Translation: CSVVFGKVNTGELFF.

CDR3 region: CASSHGPASEQYF. The CDR3 DNA reads as TGTGCCAGCAGCCACGGGCCGGCGAGCGAGCAGTACTTC. The chain couples TRBV6-2 or TRBV6-3 to TRBJ2-7; no reliable D call. The CDR3 is made up of 13 amino acids. Germline values: CDR1 MNHEY, CDR2 SVGEGT. Trimming removed 6 bases from V and 6 bases from J, with 15 bases in between.

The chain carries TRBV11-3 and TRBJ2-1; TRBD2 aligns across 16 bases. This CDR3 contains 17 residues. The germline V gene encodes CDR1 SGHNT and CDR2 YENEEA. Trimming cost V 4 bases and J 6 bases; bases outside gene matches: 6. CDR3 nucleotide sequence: TGTGCCAGCAGCTCCGGGACTAGCGGGAGGGCCTTCAATGAGCAGTTCTTC. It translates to CASSSGTSGRAFNEQFF.

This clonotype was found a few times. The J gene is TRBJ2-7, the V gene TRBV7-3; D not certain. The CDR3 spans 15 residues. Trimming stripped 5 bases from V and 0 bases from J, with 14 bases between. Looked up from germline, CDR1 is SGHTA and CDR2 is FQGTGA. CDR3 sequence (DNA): TGTGCCAGCAGCCCCGCCGCGACCAGCTCCTACGAGCAGTACTTC. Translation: CASSPAATSSYEQYF.

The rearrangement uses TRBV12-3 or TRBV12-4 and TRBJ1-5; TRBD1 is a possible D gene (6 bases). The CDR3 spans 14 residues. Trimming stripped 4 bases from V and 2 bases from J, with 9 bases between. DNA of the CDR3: TGTGCCAGCAGTTCCAGGGGTGGCAATCAGCCCCAGCATTTT. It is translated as CASSSRGGNQPQHF.

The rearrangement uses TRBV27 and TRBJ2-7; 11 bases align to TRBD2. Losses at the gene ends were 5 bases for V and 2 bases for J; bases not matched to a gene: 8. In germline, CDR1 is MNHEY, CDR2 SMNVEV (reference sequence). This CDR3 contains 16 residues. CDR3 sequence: CASSTSTSGNPYEQYF. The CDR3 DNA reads TGTGCCAGCAGTACCTCGACTAGCGGGAATCCCTACGAGCAGTACTTC.

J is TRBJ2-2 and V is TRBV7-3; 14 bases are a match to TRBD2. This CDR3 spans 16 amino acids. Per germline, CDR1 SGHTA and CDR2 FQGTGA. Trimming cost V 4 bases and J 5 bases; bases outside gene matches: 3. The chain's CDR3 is CASSSRTSGGTGELFF. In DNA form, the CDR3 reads TGTGCCAGCAGCTCGCGGACTAGCGGGGGGACCGGGGAGCTGTTTTTT.

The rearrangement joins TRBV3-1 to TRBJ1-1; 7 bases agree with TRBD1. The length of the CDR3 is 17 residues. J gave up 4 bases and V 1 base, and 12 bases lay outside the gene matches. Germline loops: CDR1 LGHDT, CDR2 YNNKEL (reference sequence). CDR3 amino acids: CASSQGRGVVFGTEAFF. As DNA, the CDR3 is TGTGCCAGCAGCCAAGGCAGGGGGGTCGTATTTGGCACTGAAGCTTTCTTT.

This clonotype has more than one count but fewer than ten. The CDR3 DNA reads TGTGCCTGGAGAAGGACAGGGGGCCTCCACGAGCAGTACTTC. It specifies CAWRRTGGLHEQYF. The V call is TRBV30, the J call TRBJ2-7, with 11 bases lining up with TRBD1. V shed 3 bases and J 5 bases; nucleotides not matched to a gene: 6. The CDR3 has 14 residues. Germline values: CDR1 GTSNPN, CDR2 SVGIG (reference sequence).

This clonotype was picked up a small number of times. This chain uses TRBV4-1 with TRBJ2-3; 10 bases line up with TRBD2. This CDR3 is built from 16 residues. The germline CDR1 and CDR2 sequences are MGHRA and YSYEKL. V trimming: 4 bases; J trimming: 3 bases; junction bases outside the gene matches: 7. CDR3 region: CASSPPAGGPTDTQYF. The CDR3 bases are TGCGCCAGCAGCCCCCCAGCGGGGGGGCCGACAGATACGCAGTATTTT.

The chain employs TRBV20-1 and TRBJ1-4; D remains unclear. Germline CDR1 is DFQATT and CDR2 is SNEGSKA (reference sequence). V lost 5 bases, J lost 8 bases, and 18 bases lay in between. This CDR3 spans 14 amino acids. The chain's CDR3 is CSASDGLGGEKLFF. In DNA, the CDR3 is TGCAGTGCTTCGGACGGACTTGGAGGCGAAAAACTGTTTTTT.

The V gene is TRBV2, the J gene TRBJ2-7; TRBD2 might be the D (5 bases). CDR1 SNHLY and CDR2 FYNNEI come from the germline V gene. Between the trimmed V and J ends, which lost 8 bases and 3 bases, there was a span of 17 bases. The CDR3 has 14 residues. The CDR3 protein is CASQGSTGSYEQYF. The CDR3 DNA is TGTGCCAGCCAAGGATCAACTGGGAGCTACGAGCAGTACTTC.

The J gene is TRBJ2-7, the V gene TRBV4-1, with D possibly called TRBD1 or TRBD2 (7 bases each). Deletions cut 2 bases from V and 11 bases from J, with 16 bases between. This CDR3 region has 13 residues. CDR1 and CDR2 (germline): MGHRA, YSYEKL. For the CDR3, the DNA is TGCGCCAGCAGCCAATCGGGCAGGGGGGGAAAGTACTTC. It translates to CASSQSGRGGKYF.

The chain's CDR3 is CASSSGTSGSLKEQYF. In DNA form, the CDR3 reads TGTGCCAGCAGTTCTGGGACTAGCGGGAGTCTGAAAGAGCAGTACTTC. The genes are TRBV2 and TRBJ2-7; 14 nucleotides match TRBD2. The CDR3 extends over 16 amino acids. Trimming removed 5 bases from V and 7 bases from J; junction bases left unmatched: 10. CDR1 is SNHLY, CDR2 FYNNEI, per germline.

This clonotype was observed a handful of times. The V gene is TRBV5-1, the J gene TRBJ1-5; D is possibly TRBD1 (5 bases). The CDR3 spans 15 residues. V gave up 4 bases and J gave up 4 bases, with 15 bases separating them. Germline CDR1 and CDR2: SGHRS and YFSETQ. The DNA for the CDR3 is TGCGCCAGCAGCCTATCGGCAGGGTCTAATCAGCCCCAGCATTTT. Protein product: CASSLSAGSNQPQHF.

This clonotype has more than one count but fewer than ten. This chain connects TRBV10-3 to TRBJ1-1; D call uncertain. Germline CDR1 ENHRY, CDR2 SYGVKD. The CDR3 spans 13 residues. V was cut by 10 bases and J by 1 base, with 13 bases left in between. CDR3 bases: TGTGCCACCTCGGTGGAGCAGAACACTGAAGCTTTCTTT. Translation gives CATSVEQNTEAFF.

CDR3 nucleotide sequence: TGTGCCAGCAGTTTATTTGATAAAGGGCAGTATTTT. Protein product: CASSLFDKGQYF. The chain carries TRBV12-3 or TRBV12-4 and TRBJ2-3; D not certain. This CDR3 has 12 residues. Deletions cut 2 bases from V and 11 bases from J, with 11 bases between.

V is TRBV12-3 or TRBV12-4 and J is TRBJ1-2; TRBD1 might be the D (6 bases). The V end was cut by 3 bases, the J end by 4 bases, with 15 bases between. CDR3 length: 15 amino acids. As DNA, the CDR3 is TGTGCCAGCAGTTTCCAGGGGCGCCTTATCTATGGCTACACCTTC. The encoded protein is CASSFQGRLIYGYTF.

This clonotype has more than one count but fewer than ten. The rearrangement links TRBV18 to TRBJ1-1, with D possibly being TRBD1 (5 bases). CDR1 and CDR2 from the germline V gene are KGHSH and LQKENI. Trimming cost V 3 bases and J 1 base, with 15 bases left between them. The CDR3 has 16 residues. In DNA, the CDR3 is TGTGCCAGCTCACCGCTTGCTCGCGGGACGAACACTGAAGCTTTCTTT. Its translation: CASSPLARGTNTEAFF.

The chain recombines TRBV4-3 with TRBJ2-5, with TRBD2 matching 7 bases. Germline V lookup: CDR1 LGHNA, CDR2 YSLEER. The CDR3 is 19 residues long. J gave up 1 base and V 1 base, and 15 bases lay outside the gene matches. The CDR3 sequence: CASSQVALRGSRSQETQYF. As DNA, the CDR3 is TGCGCCAGCAGCCAAGTCGCTTTGCGGGGGAGCCGCAGCCAAGAGACCCAGTACTTC.

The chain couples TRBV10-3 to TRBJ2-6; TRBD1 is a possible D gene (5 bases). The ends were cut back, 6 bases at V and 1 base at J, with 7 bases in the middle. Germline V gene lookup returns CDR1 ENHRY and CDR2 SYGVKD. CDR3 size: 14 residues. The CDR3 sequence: CAIRDSSGANVLTF. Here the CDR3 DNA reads TGTGCCATCAGAGACAGTTCTGGGGCCAACGTCCTGACTTTC.